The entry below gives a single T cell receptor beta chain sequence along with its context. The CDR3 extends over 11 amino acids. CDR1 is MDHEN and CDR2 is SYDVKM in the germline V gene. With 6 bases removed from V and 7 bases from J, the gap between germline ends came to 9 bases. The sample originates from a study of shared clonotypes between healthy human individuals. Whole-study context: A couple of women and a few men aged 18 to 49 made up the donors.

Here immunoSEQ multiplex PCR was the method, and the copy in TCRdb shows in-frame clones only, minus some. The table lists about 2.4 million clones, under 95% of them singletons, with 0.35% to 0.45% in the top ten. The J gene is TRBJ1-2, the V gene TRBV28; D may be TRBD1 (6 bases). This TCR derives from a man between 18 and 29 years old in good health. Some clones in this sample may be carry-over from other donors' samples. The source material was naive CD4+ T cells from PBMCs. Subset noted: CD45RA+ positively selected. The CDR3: CASSNRVGYTF. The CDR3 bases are TGTGCCAGCAGCAACAGGGTTGGCTACACCTTC.